One and the same sample provided the 15 T cell receptor beta chains below, sequenced in a study of T cell responses to AZD1222 COVID-19 vaccine. Some clones are missing from TCRdb's copy, which holds only in-frame ones; the method was immunoSEQ multiplex PCR. The table lists about 150,000 clones, more than 85% of them singletons. The source material was peripheral blood, sampled 28 days after the second AZD1222 dose. These TCRs come from an adult who received the AZD1222 COVID-19 vaccine.

The J gene is TRBJ2-3, the V gene TRBV2; D perhaps matches TRBD2 (5 bases). V dropped 2 bases and J dropped 3 bases, with 12 bases sitting between them. Per germline, CDR1 SNHLY and CDR2 FYNNEI. CDR3 size: 15 residues. The CDR3, as DNA: TGTGCCAGCAGTGAACAGCGGTTGGGGACAGATACGCAGTATTTT. It translates to CASSEQRLGTDTQYF.

The rearrangement uses TRBV6-4 and TRBJ2-1; a weak D match, TRBD2 (6 bases). CDR3 length: 15 residues. V was trimmed by 1 base and J by 6 bases, leaving 13 bases between them. Germline CDR1 MRHNA, CDR2 SNTAGT. This chain's CDR3 is CASSDFGGRGNEQFF. The DNA of the CDR3 is TGTGCCAGCAGTGACTTTGGAGGGAGAGGCAATGAGCAGTTCTTC.

The gene calls are TRBV4-3 and TRBJ1-1; D remains ambiguous. V lost 1 base, J lost 1 base, and 7 bases lay in between. Germline V gives CDR1 LGHNA, CDR2 YSLEER. The CDR3 covers 14 residues. The CDR3 region has the DNA TGCGCCAGCAGCCAAGTATCAGAGAACACTGAAGCTTTCTTT. It translates to CASSQVSENTEAFF.

Worth noting for this clone: The junction and the germline gene differ at one end; a read error may be behind it. The chain joins TRBV2 to TRBJ1-2; 8 positions agree with TRBD1. The CDR3 extends over 15 amino acids. In germline, CDR1 is SNHLY, CDR2 FYNNEI. CDR3 in amino acids: CASSEGQGRGYGYTF. In nucleotides, the CDR3 is TGTGCCAGCAGCGAAGGACAGGGTCGAGGCTATGGCTACACCTTC.

The chain carries TRBV28 and TRBJ2-1; D remains ambiguous. Germline CDR1 is MDHEN and CDR2 is SYDVKM. CDR3 length: 14 amino acids. V was cut by 6 bases and J by 9 bases, with 18 bases left in between. CDR3 loop: CASSLQSAAGEQFF. The CDR3 DNA is TGTGCCAGCAGCCTACAATCGGCCGCCGGTGAGCAGTTCTTC. The full variable domain, rest sourced from reference TRBV28 and TRBJ2-1, is DVKVTQSSRYLVKRTGEKVFLECVQDMDHENMFWYRQDPGLGLRLIYFSYDVKMKEKGDIPEGYSVSREKKERFSLILESASTNQTSMYLCASSLQSAAGEQFFGPGTRLTVL.

This rearrangement joins TRBV11-1 to TRBJ2-5; D is possibly TRBD1 or TRBD2 (6 bases each). V was cut by 5 bases and J by 1 base, with 11 bases left in between. From germline, CDR1 is SGHAT and CDR2 FQDESV (reference sequence). The CDR3 extends over 14 amino acids. CDR3 in DNA: TGTGCCAGCAGCGAGGGGGGACGCCAAGAGACCCAGTACTTC. It is translated as CASSEGGRQETQYF.

The V call is TRBV7-9, the J call TRBJ1-2; D possibly corresponds to TRBD1 (5 bases). V was shortened by 1 base and J by 10 bases, with 10 bases between the two germline ends. The CDR3 totals 12 residues. CDR1 is SEHNR, CDR2 FQNEAQ, per germline (reference sequence). CDR3 coding DNA: TGTGCCAGCAGCTTAGGAGGGGCGGACTACACCTTC. Amino acid sequence: CASSLGGADYTF.

V gene TRBV12-3 or TRBV12-4 combines with J gene TRBJ2-1; D perhaps matches TRBD2 (5 bases). V was clipped by 7 bases and J by 10 bases, with 14 bases between them. This CDR3 has 12 residues. CDR3 in DNA: TGTGCCAGCACCCCGGACTGGAAAGAGCAGTTCTTC. This translates into CASTPDWKEQFF.

V usage is TRBV7-9 and J usage is TRBJ2-3, with 9 bases fitting TRBD2. The CDR3 contains 16 residues. Per the germline V gene, CDR1 is SEHNR and CDR2 is FQNEAQ (reference sequence). V was clipped by 4 bases and J by 4 bases; unmatched bases: 9. The CDR3, as DNA: TGTGCCAGCAGCTCGTCTCATAGCGGGAGACCAGATACGCAGTATTTT. Protein product: CASSSSHSGRPDTQYF.

This clone occurred once. This same CDR3 is encoded by further DNA sequences in the sample. CDR3 residues: CASSLTGSTDTQYF. For the CDR3, the DNA is TGTGCCAGCAGCTTGACGGGGAGCACAGATACGCAGTATTTT. The V call is TRBV7-2, the J call TRBJ2-3; D perhaps matches TRBD2 (5 bases). This CDR3 is 14 amino acids long. The ends were cut back, 3 bases at V and 0 bases at J, with 7 bases in the middle. Germline V gene data show CDR1 as SGHTA and CDR2 as FQGNSA.

V usage is TRBV3-1 (or the pseudogene TRBV3-2) and J usage is TRBJ2-5; 8 bases are a match to TRBD2. This CDR3 has 14 amino acids. Looked up from germline, CDR1 is LGHDT and CDR2 is YNNKEL (reference sequence). The trim removed 3 bases at V and 4 bases at J, leaving 4 bases unmatched. CDR3 DNA sequence: TGTGCCAGCAGCCATTTGAGCGGGAGAGAGACCCAGTACTTC. As protein: CASSHLSGRETQYF.

The V gene is TRBV28, the J gene TRBJ2-7, with 9 bases that match TRBD1. CDR1 is MDHEN, CDR2 SYDVKM, per germline. CDR3 length: 14 residues. V trimming: 4 bases; J trimming: 5 bases; junction bases outside the gene matches: 6. CDR3 protein: CASSSGTGYHEQYF. Here the CDR3 DNA reads TGTGCCAGCAGTTCCGGGACAGGGTACCACGAGCAGTACTTC. Using reference TRBV28 and TRBJ2-7 for the parts outside the CDR3, the full variable domain is DVKVTQSSRYLVKRTGEKVFLECVQDMDHENMFWYRQDPGLGLRLIYFSYDVKMKEKGDIPEGYSVSREKKERFSLILESASTNQTSMYLCASSSGTGYHEQYFGPGTRLTVT.

The rearrangement links TRBV29-1 to TRBJ1-1, with a weak D call TRBD1 (5 bases). This CDR3 region has 12 residues. Between the trimmed V and J ends, which lost 3 bases and 2 bases, there was a span of 7 bases. The germline gives CDR1 SQVTM, CDR2 ANQGSEA. The CDR3: CSVDRANTEAFF. In DNA form, the CDR3 reads TGCAGCGTTGACAGGGCCAACACTGAAGCTTTCTTT.

This clone was counted a single time. The V call is TRBV7-9, the J call TRBJ1-2; D not resolved. This CDR3 has 14 residues. The germline CDR1 and CDR2 sequences are SEHNR and FQNEAQ (reference sequence). Trimming cost V 5 bases and J 6 bases, with 16 bases left between them. The CDR3 bases are TGTGCCAGCAGCCCGGATGACCTTTGGGATGGCTACACCTTC. This encodes CASSPDDLWDGYTF.

The chain has TRBV6-6 and TRBJ2-7, with 7 positions matching TRBD1. From germline, CDR1 is MNHNY and CDR2 SVGAGI (reference sequence). Trimming at V came to 7 bases and at J to 6 bases, leaving 6 bases not matched to a gene. This CDR3 has 12 amino acids. CDR3 sequence (DNA): TGTGCCAGCAAAGACAGGGCAGGCGAGCAGTACTTC. Amino acid sequence: CASKDRAGEQYF.